This T cell receptor beta chain comes out of a study of CD8 T cells in Susac syndrome. This CDR3 comprises 19 residues. With 4 bases clipped from V and 5 bases from J, the junction kept 16 bases outside the gene matches. Germline CDR1 and CDR2: SGHTA and FQGNSA. The authors carried out high-throughput sequencing of TCR beta. They applied it to CD8+ and CD4+ T cells obtained from blood. An amount of RNA that ranged from roughly 0.45 to 1 ug was reverse transcribed with random hexamers. The immunoSEQ assay covered 54 Vbeta and 13 Jbeta segments for CDR3. MiXCR was run by TCRdb on the immunoSEQ multiplex PCR reads, yielding one entry per CDR3 protein. The data show approximately 150,000 distinct CDR3 sequences, approximately 95% seen once.

The chain is built from TRBV7-2 and TRBJ2-1, with 11 positions matching TRBD2. The sequenced material came from CD4+ T cells from PBMCs. The receptor comes from a human donor with multiple sclerosis. The CDR3 coding sequence is TGTGCCAGCAGCTCTCGGGTCTTAGCGGGAGGGGGCTACCACAATGAGCAGTTCTTC. Translation: CASSSRVLAGGGYHNEQFF.